The 30 T cell receptor beta chains below all came from one sample that was sequenced in a study of blood T cell repertoires in COVID-19. TCRdb's copy holds only in-frame clones and misses some; the assay was immunoSEQ multiplex PCR. Among 50,000 to 65,000 clones listed, 72% were seen once. Sequencing input: PBMCs or T cells enriched from blood (not recorded which). The source of these receptors is a woman aged 55 to 70 who had been exposed to COVID-19.

The chain is built from TRBV19 and TRBJ2-2, with a weak D call TRBD1 (5 bases). Germline CDR1 reads LNHDA; CDR2 reads SQIVND (reference sequence). V lost 3 bases, J lost 5 bases, and 16 bases lay in between. This CDR3 has 16 amino acids. This CDR3 is CASSIPAGIVTGELFF. DNA of the CDR3: TGTGCCAGTAGTATTCCGGCAGGGATTGTGACCGGGGAGCTGTTTTTT.

The chain links TRBV19 to TRBJ2-2, with 12 bases aligning to TRBD2. The junction had 5 bases not matched to a gene; V was cut back by 3 bases and J by 6 bases. The CDR3 has 16 amino acids. In germline, CDR1 is LNHDA, CDR2 SQIVND (reference sequence). As DNA, the CDR3 is TGTGCCAGTAGTATCGGACTAGCGGGGCTATCCGGGGAGCTGTTTTTT. Translated: CASSIGLAGLSGELFF.

A single count supports this clone. V usage is TRBV27 and J usage is TRBJ2-3, with no clear D. The CDR3 is 11 residues long. V lost 8 bases to trimming and J lost 5 bases, with 8 bases between them. The germline V gene encodes CDR1 MNHEY and CDR2 SMNVEV (reference sequence). This chain's CDR3 is CASGPLDTQYF. As DNA, the CDR3 is TGTGCCAGCGGCCCGCTAGATACGCAGTATTTT.

The chain combines TRBV5-1 with TRBJ1-2; no definite D call. The CDR3 contains 13 residues. The germline V gene has CDR1 SGHRS and CDR2 YFSETQ. Trimming took off 4 bases at V and 5 bases at J, with 12 bases between the two ends. The CDR3 reads CASSGPGSYGYTF. CDR3 coding DNA: TGCGCCAGCAGCGGCCCAGGATCGTATGGCTACACCTTC.

V gene TRBV11-2 combines with J gene TRBJ2-6; no definite D call. V lost 2 bases and J 4 bases, leaving 9 bases between the germline ends. CDR1 is SGHAT, CDR2 FQNNGV, per germline. The CDR3 is 15 amino acids. The CDR3 sequence is CASSLLQVGANVLTF. The CDR3 nucleotides are TGTGCCAGCAGCTTACTTCAGGTGGGGGCCAACGTCCTGACTTTC.

The V gene is TRBV19, the J gene TRBJ1-5; D ambiguous. This CDR3 is 15 amino acids long. Germline-derived CDR1 and CDR2 are LNHDA and SQIVND (reference sequence). This CDR3 reads CGTARGRDSNQPQHF. The CDR3 nucleotides read TGTGGAACAGCCCGGGGAAGAGACAGCAATCAGCCCCAGCATTTT.

This clone was observed many times. The chain recombines TRBV6-5 with TRBJ2-7; D gene uncertain. Trimming removed 0 bases from V and 3 bases from J, with 12 bases in between. Germline CDR1 MNHEY, CDR2 SVGAGI. The CDR3 consists of 15 residues. Here the CDR3 reads CASSYSEASYYEQYF. CDR3 DNA sequence: TGTGCCAGCAGTTACTCAGAAGCGAGCTACTACGAGCAGTACTTC.

The chain recombines TRBV7-2 with TRBJ2-7; 7 bases match TRBD1. The CDR3 contains 15 residues. Trimming at V came to 5 bases and at J to 2 bases, leaving 9 bases not matched to a gene. The germline gives CDR1 SGHTA, CDR2 FQGNSA. This CDR3 reads CASSNPGQRTYEQYF. CDR3 in DNA: TGTGCCAGCAGCAATCCGGGACAGAGAACCTACGAGCAGTACTTC. The variable domain in full, completed from reference TRBV7-2 and TRBJ2-7, reads GAGVSQSPSNKVTEKGKDVELRCDPISGHTALYWYRQSLGQGLEFLIYFQGNSAPDKSGLPSDRFSAERTGGSVSTLTIQRTQQEDSAVYLCASSNPGQRTYEQYFGPGTRLTVT.

This clone turned up a few times. V is TRBV10-1 and J is TRBJ2-7, with D unresolved. Trimming left V 8 bases short and J 0 bases short, with 8 bases between. Germline-derived CDR1 and CDR2 are WNHNN and SYGVQD (reference sequence). The CDR3 sequence is 12 residues long. The CDR3 DNA follows: TGCGCCAGCCCGGTTTTCTCCTACGAGCAGTACTTC. Its translation: CASPVFSYEQYF.

The V gene is TRBV11-2, the J gene TRBJ1-1; D might be TRBD1 (6 bases). The CDR3 contains 14 residues. V was shortened by 1 base and J by 4 bases, with 10 bases between the two germline ends. Germline CDR1 SGHAT, CDR2 FQNNGV. CDR3 residues: CASSLVRGGTEAFF. For the CDR3, the DNA is TGTGCCAGCAGCTTAGTCAGGGGTGGCACTGAAGCTTTCTTT.

This clone was observed a few times. Other DNA sequences within the sample encode an identical CDR3. Here the CDR3 DNA reads TGTGCCAGCTCACCACTTCGACTAGCGGGGGGCAATGAGCAGTTCTTC. Protein sequence: CASSPLRLAGGNEQFF. The chain is built from TRBV18 and TRBJ2-1; 13 nucleotides align to TRBD2. This CDR3 is built from 16 residues. The junction had 3 bases not matched to a gene; V was cut back by 1 base and J by 6 bases. Germline values: CDR1 KGHSH, CDR2 LQKENI.

The chain uses TRBV3-1 (or the pseudogene TRBV3-2) and TRBJ1-1, with unresolved D. CDR3 length equals 13 residues. Germline V lookup: CDR1 LGHDT, CDR2 YNNKEL (reference sequence). Between the trimmed V and J ends, which lost 2 bases and 2 bases, there was a span of 6 bases. CDR3: CASSQTPNTEAFF. The CDR3 DNA is TGTGCCAGCAGCCAAACTCCTAACACTGAAGCTTTCTTT.

V is TRBV11-3 and J is TRBJ2-3; D gene ambiguous. The CDR3 length is 15 residues. The germline CDR1 and CDR2 sequences are SGHNT and YENEEA. The V and J ends lost 5 bases and 4 bases respectively, with 16 bases between them. In DNA, the CDR3 is TGTGCCAGCAGCCACGGCGGCTCCCTCGCAGATACGCAGTATTTT. Protein sequence: CASSHGGSLADTQYF.

This clone was picked up a small number of times. The chain uses TRBV30 and TRBJ2-6, with D tentatively TRBD1 (5 bases). Germline V gives CDR1 GTSNPN, CDR2 SVGIG (reference sequence). This CDR3 region has 17 residues. V lost 3 bases and J 1 base, leaving 16 bases between the germline ends. CDR3 protein: CAWRKRGDSSGANVLTF. The DNA of the CDR3 is TGTGCCTGGAGAAAAAGGGGCGATTCATCTGGGGCCAACGTCCTGACTTTC.

The rearrangement uses TRBV19 and TRBJ1-5; TRBD1 agrees at 8 bases. The J segment lost 6 bases and the V segment lost 5 bases, leaving 6 bases of the junction unmatched. The CDR3 loop spans 14 amino acids. The germline CDR1 and CDR2 sequences are LNHDA and SQIVND (reference sequence). Here the CDR3 reads CASSEGTGSQPQHF. CDR3 coding DNA: TGTGCCAGTAGTGAAGGGACAGGATCTCAGCCCCAGCATTTT.

CDR3 bases: TGCGCCAGCAGCCTAGGGACTAGCAGATACAATGAGCAGTTCTTC. This encodes CASSLGTSRYNEQFF. V gene TRBV5-1 combines with J gene TRBJ2-1; TRBD2 matches at 9 bases. This CDR3 has 15 residues. The V gene end was trimmed by 4 bases and the J gene end by 4 bases; junction bases not matched to a gene: 6. CDR1 and CDR2 (germline): SGHRS, YFSETQ.

The gene calls are TRBV15 and TRBJ1-2, with 9 positions matching TRBD1. CDR1 and CDR2 (germline): LNHNV, YYDKDF (reference sequence). J gave up 6 bases and V 3 bases, and 5 bases lay outside the gene matches. This CDR3 region has 14 residues. The DNA of the CDR3 is TGTGCCACCAGCAGGGCGGGACAGGGTCATGGCTACACCTTC. This gives the protein CATSRAGQGHGYTF.

This clone came up a few times. This rearrangement joins TRBV4-3 to TRBJ1-2, with a tentative D call TRBD1 (6 bases). Trimming left V 0 bases short and J 0 bases short, with 17 bases between. Germline V lookup: CDR1 LGHNA, CDR2 YSLEER. This CDR3 is 18 amino acids long. CDR3 bases: TGCGCCAGCAGCCAAGATCGGGGGGGCTCGGCATCTAACTATGGCTACACCTTC. Amino acids: CASSQDRGGSASNYGYTF.

For the CDR3, the DNA is TGTGCCATCAGTGAGAAGGGGGTGTCCTATAATTCACCCCTCCACTTT. Encoded protein: CAISEKGVSYNSPLHF. This chain links TRBV10-3 with TRBJ1-6, with a tentative D call TRBD1 (6 bases). The V and J ends lost 2 bases and 1 base respectively, with 9 bases between them. The CDR3 sequence is 16 residues long. The germline gives CDR1 ENHRY, CDR2 SYGVKD.

This chain connects TRBV12-3 or TRBV12-4 to TRBJ2-7, with D possibly matching TRBD2 (6 bases). Trimming removed 4 bases at V and 3 bases at J, with 10 bases between. This CDR3 has 13 amino acids. The DNA for the CDR3 is TGTGCCAGCAGTTGGGGCGGGGTCTACGAGCAGTACTTC. As protein: CASSWGGVYEQYF.

The V and J genes are TRBV27 and TRBJ1-2; no firm D call. The V and J ends lost 1 base and 4 bases respectively, with 7 bases between them. Germline values: CDR1 MNHEY, CDR2 SMNVEV (reference sequence). This CDR3 spans 13 amino acids. The CDR3 bases are TGTGCCAGCAGTTTATGGGCGGGCTATGGCTACACCTTC. It yields the protein CASSLWAGYGYTF.

The J gene is TRBJ2-2, the V gene TRBV3-1 (or the pseudogene TRBV3-2), with TRBD2 identical over 15 bases. The CDR3 has 17 residues. Germline lookup yields CDR1 LGHDT and CDR2 YNNKEL (reference sequence). V lost 3 bases to trimming and J lost 4 bases; unmatched junction nucleotides: 3. DNA of the CDR3: TGTGCCAGCAGCCAGGGACTAGCGGGGGGCGGCACCGGGGAGCTGTTTTTT. It encodes CASSQGLAGGGTGELFF.

This chain connects TRBV30 to TRBJ2-2, with 10 bases aligning to TRBD2. Germline CDR1 reads GTSNPN; CDR2 reads SVGIG (reference sequence). This CDR3 region has 15 residues. Trimming removed 1 base from V and 6 bases from J; junction bases left unmatched: 5. As DNA, the CDR3 is TGTGCCTGGAGTGCGGCTAGCGGGAGACCCGGGGAGCTGTTTTTT. Protein: CAWSAASGRPGELFF.

This clone was picked up one time. The genes are TRBV7-2 and TRBJ2-2; D gene unclear. This CDR3 has 17 amino acids. Deletions cut 1 base from V and 1 base from J, with 13 bases between. Germline V gene data show CDR1 as SGHTA and CDR2 as FQGNSA. The CDR3 here is CASSLGAASLNTGELFF. In nucleotides, the CDR3 is TGTGCCAGCAGCTTAGGTGCGGCGAGCTTGAACACCGGGGAGCTGTTTTTT.

The rearrangement joins TRBV2 to TRBJ2-4, with 9 bases aligning to TRBD1. The CDR3 has 15 amino acids. From germline, CDR1 is SNHLY and CDR2 FYNNEI. J lost 3 bases, V lost 8 bases, and 8 bases had no gene match. CDR3 in amino acids: CASARTGDGKNIQYF. DNA of the CDR3: TGTGCCAGCGCCCGGACAGGGGACGGCAAAAACATTCAGTACTTC.

The chain uses TRBV10-3 and TRBJ1-3; no definite D call. CDR3 length: 14 amino acids. Germline CDR1 reads ENHRY; CDR2 reads SYGVKD. V dropped 0 bases and J dropped 9 bases, with 12 bases sitting between them. The CDR3 region is CAISESTRLGTIYF. CDR3 sequence (DNA): TGTGCCATCAGTGAGTCGACTCGACTTGGCACCATATATTTT.

J is TRBJ2-7 and V is TRBV7-2, with D unclear. The V gene's germline CDR1 is SGHTA and CDR2 FQGNSA. Trimming pared 2 bases from V and 4 bases from J, leaving 18 bases between. The CDR3 is made up of 16 amino acids. The CDR3 DNA sequence: TGTGCCAGCAGCTTAAGATCGGCCGGCCTACAGTACGAGCAGTACTTC. Its protein is CASSLRSAGLQYEQYF.

The chain joins TRBV25-1 to TRBJ1-2; TRBD1 might be the D (6 bases). The germline V gene has CDR1 MGHDK and CDR2 SYGVNS. This CDR3 contains 13 residues. Trimming stripped 6 bases from V and 8 bases from J, with 16 bases between. The CDR3 reads CASSEGQGSGYTF. In DNA form, the CDR3 reads TGTGCCAGCAGCGAGGGGCAGGGGAGCGGCTACACCTTC.

V is TRBV15 and J is TRBJ2-7; 9 positions match TRBD1. Per the germline V gene, CDR1 is LNHNV and CDR2 is YYDKDF (reference sequence). The V gene end was trimmed by 3 bases and the J gene end by 2 bases; junction bases not matched to a gene: 8. There are 16 residues in the CDR3. CDR3 sequence: CATSRGQGSGPYEQYF. DNA for the CDR3: TGTGCCACCAGCAGGGGACAGGGATCAGGGCCCTACGAGCAGTACTTC.

Concerning this clone: With a much larger clone just one base away, this may be a read error. This rearrangement joins TRBV6-2 or TRBV6-3 to TRBJ2-7, with D tentatively TRBD2 (5 bases). The length of the CDR3 is 13 residues. The germline gives CDR1 MNHEY, CDR2 SVGEGT. Trimming removed 0 bases from V and 3 bases from J, with 6 bases in between. CDR3 amino acids: CASSYSRDYEQYF. In nucleotides, the CDR3 is TGTGCCAGCAGTTACTCGAGGGACTACGAGCAGTACTTC.